This T cell receptor beta chain was captured in a study of T cells in lung cancer brain metastases. About the research overall: Median interval between primary and brain metastasis samples was approximately 45 weeks.

Study findings and constraints: DNA fragmentation in FFPE samples may have prevented full retrieval of the infiltrating T cell repertoire. Few clones were shared between paired lesions (mean Morisita around 0.23); most were lesion-specific.

As for this clone: Its antigen is unknown.

V lost 7 bases, J lost 7 bases, and 9 bases stayed unmatched. The V gene's germline CDR1 is WSHSY and CDR2 SAAADI. The CDR3 loop spans 14 amino acids. Sequenced by immunoSEQ multiplex PCR; TCRdb stores in-frame clones only, minus some. The table lists more than 4,500 clones, around 85% of them singletons. The receptor comes from a man in his fifties or sixties with non-small cell lung cancer. What was sequenced was tumor tissue from the primary lung tumor. The rearrangement links TRBV10-2 to TRBJ1-1; 10 nucleotides agree with TRBD1. The CDR3 region has the DNA TGCGCCAGCACCCCCGGGACAGGGGAGGTTGAAGCTTTCTTT. It encodes CASTPGTGEVEAFF.